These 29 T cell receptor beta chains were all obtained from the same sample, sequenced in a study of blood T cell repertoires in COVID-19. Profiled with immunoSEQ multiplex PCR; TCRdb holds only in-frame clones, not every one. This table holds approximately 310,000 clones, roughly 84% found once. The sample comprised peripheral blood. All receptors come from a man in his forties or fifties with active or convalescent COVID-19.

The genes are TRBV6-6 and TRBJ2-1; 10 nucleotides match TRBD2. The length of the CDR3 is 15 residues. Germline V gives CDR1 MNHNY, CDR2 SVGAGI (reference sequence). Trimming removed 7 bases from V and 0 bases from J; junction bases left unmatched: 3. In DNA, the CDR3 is TGTGCCAGCAATAGCGGGAGGACCTCCTACAATGAGCAGTTCTTC. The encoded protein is CASNSGRTSYNEQFF.

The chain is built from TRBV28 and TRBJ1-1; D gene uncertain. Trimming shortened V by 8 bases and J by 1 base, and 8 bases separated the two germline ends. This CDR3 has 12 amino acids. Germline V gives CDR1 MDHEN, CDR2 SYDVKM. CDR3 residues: CASQEGNTEAFF. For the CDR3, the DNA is TGTGCCAGCCAGGAAGGGAACACTGAAGCTTTCTTT.

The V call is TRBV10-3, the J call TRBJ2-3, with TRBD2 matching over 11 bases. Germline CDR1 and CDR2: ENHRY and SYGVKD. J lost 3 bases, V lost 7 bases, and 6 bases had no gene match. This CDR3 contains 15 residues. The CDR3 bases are TGTGCCATCAACGTGGCTAGCGGGGGGACAGATACGCAGTATTTT. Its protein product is CAINVASGGTDTQYF.

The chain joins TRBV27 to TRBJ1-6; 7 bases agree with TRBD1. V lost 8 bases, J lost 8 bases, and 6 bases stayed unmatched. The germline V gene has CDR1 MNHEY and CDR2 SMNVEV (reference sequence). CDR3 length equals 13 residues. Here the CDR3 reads CASGDRVYSPLHF. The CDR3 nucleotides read TGTGCCAGCGGTGACAGGGTTTATTCACCCCTCCACTTT.

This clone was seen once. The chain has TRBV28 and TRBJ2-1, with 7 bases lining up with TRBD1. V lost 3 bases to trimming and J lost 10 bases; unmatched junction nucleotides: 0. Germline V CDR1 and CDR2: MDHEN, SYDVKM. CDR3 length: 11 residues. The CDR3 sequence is CASSLDREQFF. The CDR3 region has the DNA TGTGCCAGCAGTTTGGACAGGGAGCAGTTCTTC. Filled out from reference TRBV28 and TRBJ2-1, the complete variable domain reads DVKVTQSSRYLVKRTGEKVFLECVQDMDHENMFWYRQDPGLGLRLIYFSYDVKMKEKGDIPEGYSVSREKKERFSLILESASTNQTSMYLCASSLDREQFFGPGTRLTVL.

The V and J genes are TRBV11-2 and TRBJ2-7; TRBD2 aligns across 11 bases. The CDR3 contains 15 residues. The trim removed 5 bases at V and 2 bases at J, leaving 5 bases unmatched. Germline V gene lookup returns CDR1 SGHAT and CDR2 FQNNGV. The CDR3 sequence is CASSIGTSGTYEQYF. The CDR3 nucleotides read TGTGCCAGCAGCATCGGGACTAGCGGCACCTACGAGCAGTACTTC. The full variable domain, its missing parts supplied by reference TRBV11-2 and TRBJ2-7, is EAGVAQSPRYKIIEKRQSVAFWCNPISGHATLYWYQQILGQGPKLLIQFQNNGVVDDSQLPKDRFSAERLKGVDSTLKIQPAKLEDSAVYLCASSIGTSGTYEQYFGPGTRLTVT.

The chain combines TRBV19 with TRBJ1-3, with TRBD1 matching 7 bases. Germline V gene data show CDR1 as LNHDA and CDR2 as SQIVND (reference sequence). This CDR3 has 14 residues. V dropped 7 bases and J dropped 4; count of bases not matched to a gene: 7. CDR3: CASTSGGSGNTIYF. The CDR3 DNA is TGTGCCAGTACCTCAGGGGGGTCCGGAAACACCATATATTTT.

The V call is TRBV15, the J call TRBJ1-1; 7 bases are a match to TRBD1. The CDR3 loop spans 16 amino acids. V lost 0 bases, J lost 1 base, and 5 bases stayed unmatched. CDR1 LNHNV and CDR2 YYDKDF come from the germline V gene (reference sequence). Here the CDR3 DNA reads TGTGCCACCAGCAGAGATCCCAGGGGGAAGAACACTGAAGCTTTCTTT. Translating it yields CATSRDPRGKNTEAFF.

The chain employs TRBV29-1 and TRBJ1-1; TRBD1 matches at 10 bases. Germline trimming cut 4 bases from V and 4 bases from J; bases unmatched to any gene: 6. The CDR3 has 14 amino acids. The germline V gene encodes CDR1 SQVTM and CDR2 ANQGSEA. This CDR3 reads CSVAGRQGATEAFF. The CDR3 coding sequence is TGCAGCGTTGCGGGTAGACAGGGGGCCACTGAAGCTTTCTTT. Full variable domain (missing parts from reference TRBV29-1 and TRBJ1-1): SAVISQKPSRDICQRGTSLTIQCQVDSQVTMMFWYRQQPGQSLTLIATANQGSEATYESGFVIDKFPISRPNLTFSTLTVSNMSPEDSSIYLCSVAGRQGATEAFFGQGTRLTVV.

CDR3 loop: CASSNCTGDPSAGNTIYF. CDR3 DNA: TGTGCCAGCAGCAATTGCACAGGGGACCCCTCGGCTGGAAACACCATATATTTT. The chain has TRBV21-1 and TRBJ1-3; TRBD1, the table's D call, was not compared with the DNA. TRBV21-1 is labeled a pseudogene. The CDR3 is made up of 18 amino acids.

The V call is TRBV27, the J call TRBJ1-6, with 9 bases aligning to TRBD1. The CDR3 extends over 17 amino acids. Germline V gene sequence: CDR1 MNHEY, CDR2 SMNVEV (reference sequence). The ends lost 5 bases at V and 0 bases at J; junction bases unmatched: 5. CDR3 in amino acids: CASSAATGGSYNSPLHF. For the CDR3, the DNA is TGTGCCAGCAGTGCCGCGACAGGGGGCTCCTATAATTCACCCCTCCACTTT.

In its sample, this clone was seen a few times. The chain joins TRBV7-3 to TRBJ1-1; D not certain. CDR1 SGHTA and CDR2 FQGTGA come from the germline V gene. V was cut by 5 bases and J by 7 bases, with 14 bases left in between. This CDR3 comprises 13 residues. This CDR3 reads CASSPEPGFEAFF. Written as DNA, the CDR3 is TGTGCCAGCAGCCCCGAGCCCGGGTTTGAAGCTTTCTTT.

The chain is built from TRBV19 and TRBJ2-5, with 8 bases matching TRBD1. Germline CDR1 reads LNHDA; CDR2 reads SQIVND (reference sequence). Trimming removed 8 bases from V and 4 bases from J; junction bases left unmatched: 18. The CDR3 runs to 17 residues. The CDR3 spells CASGAGWQGANRETQYF. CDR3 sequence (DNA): TGTGCCAGTGGTGCCGGTTGGCAGGGGGCAAATAGAGAGACCCAGTACTTC.

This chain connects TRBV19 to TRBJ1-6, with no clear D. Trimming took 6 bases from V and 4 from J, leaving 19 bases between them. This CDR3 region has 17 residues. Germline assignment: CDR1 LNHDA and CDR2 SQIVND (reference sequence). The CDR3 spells CASSRFFAEGYNSPLHF. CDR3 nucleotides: TGTGCCAGTAGCCGATTCTTCGCGGAGGGTTATAATTCACCCCTCCACTTT.

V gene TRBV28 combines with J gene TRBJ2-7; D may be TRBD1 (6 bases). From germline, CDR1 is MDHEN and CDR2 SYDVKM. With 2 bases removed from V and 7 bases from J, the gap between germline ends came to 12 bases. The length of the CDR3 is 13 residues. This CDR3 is CASSLGQPGEQYF. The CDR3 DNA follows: TGTGCCAGCAGTTTAGGACAGCCCGGAGAGCAGTACTTC.

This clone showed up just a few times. CDR3 loop: CASSLRSDRLTSGANVLTF. CDR3 sequence (DNA): TGTGCCAGCAGTTTAAGGAGTGACAGGTTAACCTCTGGGGCCAACGTCCTGACTTTC. The chain is built from TRBV27 and TRBJ2-6; a weak D match, TRBD1 (6 bases). The germline V gene encodes CDR1 MNHEY and CDR2 SMNVEV (reference sequence). CDR3 length: 19 residues. Between the trimmed V and J ends, which lost 2 bases and 0 bases, there was a span of 17 bases.

CDR3 residues: CASSYSSPQGANGYTF. The DNA of the CDR3 is TGTGCCAGCAGTTACTCGTCACCACAGGGGGCCAATGGCTACACCTTC. The chain joins TRBV6-5 to TRBJ1-2; 9 nucleotides line up with TRBD1. V shed 0 bases and J 6 bases; nucleotides not matched to a gene: 8. Looked up from germline, CDR1 is MNHEY and CDR2 is SVGAGI. This CDR3 comprises 16 residues.

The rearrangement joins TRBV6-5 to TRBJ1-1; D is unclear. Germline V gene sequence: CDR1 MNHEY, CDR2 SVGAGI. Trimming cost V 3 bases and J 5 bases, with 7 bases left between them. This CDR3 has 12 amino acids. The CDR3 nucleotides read TGTGCCAGCAGTTATATCGGTACTGAAGCTTTCTTT. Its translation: CASSYIGTEAFF.

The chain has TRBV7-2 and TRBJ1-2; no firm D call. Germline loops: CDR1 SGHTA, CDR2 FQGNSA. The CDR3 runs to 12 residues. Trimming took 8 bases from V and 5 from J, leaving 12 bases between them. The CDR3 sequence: CASSEVRYGYTF. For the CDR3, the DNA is TGTGCCAGCTCGGAGGTTCGGTATGGCTACACCTTC.

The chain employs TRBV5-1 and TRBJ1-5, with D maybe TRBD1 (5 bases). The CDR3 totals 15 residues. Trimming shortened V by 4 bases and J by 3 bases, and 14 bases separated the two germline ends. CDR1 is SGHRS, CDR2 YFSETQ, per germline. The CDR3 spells CASSPDGDYNQPQHF. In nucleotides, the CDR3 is TGCGCCAGCAGCCCTGACGGGGACTACAATCAGCCCCAGCATTTT.

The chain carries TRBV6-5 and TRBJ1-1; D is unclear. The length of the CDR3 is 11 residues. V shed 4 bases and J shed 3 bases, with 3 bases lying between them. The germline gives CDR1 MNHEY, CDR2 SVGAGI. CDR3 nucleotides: TGTGCCAGCAGTTCGGACACTGAAGCTTTCTTT. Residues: CASSSDTEAFF.

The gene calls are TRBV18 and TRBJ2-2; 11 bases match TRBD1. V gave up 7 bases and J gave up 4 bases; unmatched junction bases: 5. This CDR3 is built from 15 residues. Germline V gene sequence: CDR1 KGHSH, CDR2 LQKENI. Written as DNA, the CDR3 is TGTGCCAGCTTATCCGGGACAGGGGGCACCGGGGAGCTGTTTTTT. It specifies CASLSGTGGTGELFF.

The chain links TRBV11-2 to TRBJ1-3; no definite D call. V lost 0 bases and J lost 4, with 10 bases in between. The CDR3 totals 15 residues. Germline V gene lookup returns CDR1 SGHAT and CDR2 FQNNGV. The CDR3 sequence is CASSLDPGRGNTIYF. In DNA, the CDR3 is TGTGCCAGCAGCTTAGATCCTGGGAGGGGAAACACCATATATTTT.

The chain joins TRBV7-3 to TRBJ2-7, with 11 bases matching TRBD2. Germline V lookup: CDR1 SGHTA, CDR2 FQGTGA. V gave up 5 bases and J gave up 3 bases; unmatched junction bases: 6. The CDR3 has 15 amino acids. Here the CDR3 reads CASSRTGTSGYEQYF. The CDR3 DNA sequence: TGTGCCAGCAGCCGAACCGGGACTAGCGGCTACGAGCAGTACTTC.

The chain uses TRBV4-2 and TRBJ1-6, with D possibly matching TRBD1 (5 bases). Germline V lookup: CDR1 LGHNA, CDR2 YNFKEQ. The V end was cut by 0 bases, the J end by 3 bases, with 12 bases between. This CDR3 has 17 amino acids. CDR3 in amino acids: CASSQDWRQHYNSPLHF. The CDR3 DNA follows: TGTGCCAGCAGCCAAGATTGGCGACAGCACTATAATTCACCCCTCCACTTT.

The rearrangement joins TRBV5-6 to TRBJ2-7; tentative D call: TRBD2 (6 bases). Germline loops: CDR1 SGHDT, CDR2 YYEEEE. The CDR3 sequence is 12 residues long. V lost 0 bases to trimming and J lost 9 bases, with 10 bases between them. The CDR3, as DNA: TGTGCCAGCAGCTTGGGCGCGGGATGGCAGTACTTC. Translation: CASSLGAGWQYF. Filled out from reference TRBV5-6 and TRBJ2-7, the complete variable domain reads DAGVTQSPTHLIKTRGQQVTLRCSPKSGHDTVSWYQQALGQGPQFIFQYYEEEERQRGNFPDRFSGHQFPNYSSELNVNALLLGDSALYLCASSLGAGWQYFGPGTRLTVT.

The chain's CDR3 is CASSPFGYGYTF. Written as DNA, the CDR3 is TGCGCCAGCAGCCCCTTCGGCTATGGCTACACCTTC. This chain connects TRBV5-1 to TRBJ1-2; unclear D gene. V lost 4 bases, J lost 4 bases, and 8 bases lay in between. Per the germline V gene, CDR1 is SGHRS and CDR2 is YFSETQ. The CDR3 consists of 12 residues.

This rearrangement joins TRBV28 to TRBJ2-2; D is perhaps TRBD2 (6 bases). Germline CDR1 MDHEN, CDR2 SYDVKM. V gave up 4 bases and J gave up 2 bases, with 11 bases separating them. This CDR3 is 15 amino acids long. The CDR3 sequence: CASSSGSGNTGELFF. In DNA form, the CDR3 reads TGTGCCAGCAGTTCCGGGAGCGGTAACACCGGGGAGCTGTTTTTT.

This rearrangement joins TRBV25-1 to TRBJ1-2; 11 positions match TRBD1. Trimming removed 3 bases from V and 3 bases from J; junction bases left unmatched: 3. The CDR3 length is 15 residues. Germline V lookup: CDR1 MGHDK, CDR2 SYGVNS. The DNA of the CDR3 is TGTGCCAGCAGTGAGGGACAGGGGGGACACTATGGCTACACCTTC. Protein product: CASSEGQGGHYGYTF.